This T cell receptor beta chain was recorded in a study of T cell changes during pregnancy in multiple sclerosis. The method was immunoSEQ multiplex PCR; TCRdb's version includes in-frame clones alone and lacks a portion of them. The sample holds about 49,000 clones, about 92% seen once. The CDR3 is 13 residues long. Trimming removed 0 bases at V and 5 bases at J, with 6 bases between. CDR1 and CDR2 from the germline V gene are KGHSH and LQKENI. This TCR derives from a female donor with multiple sclerosis, enrolled in a pregnancy study. The chain uses TRBV18 and TRBJ2-3; D remains unclear. This specimen consisted of peripheral blood, obtained after pregnancy. In nucleotides, the CDR3 is TGTGCCAGCTCACCACCGTCCGGAGATACGCAGTATTTT. Encoded protein: CASSPPSGDTQYF.